The 17 T cell receptor beta chains below were found in one sample sequenced in a study of blood T cell repertoires in COVID-19. Only in-frame clones appear in the TCRdb table, and some are missing; sequencing was by immunoSEQ multiplex PCR. The sample yields hundreds of thousands of clones, around 87% seen once. Sequencing was done on a sample of peripheral blood. These receptors were taken from a woman aged 55-70 years with COVID-19, enrolled during active disease.

The chain carries TRBV3-1 (or the pseudogene TRBV3-2) and TRBJ1-1, with TRBD1 matching 10 bases. Germline CDR1 is LGHDT and CDR2 is YNNKEL (reference sequence). V shed 6 bases and J 1 base; nucleotides not matched to a gene: 11. There are 17 residues in the CDR3. The CDR3 region is CASRTRQGADKNTEAFF. The CDR3 DNA reads TGTGCCAGCAGGACCAGACAGGGGGCAGATAAGAACACTGAAGCTTTCTTT.

The chain links TRBV28 to TRBJ1-5; TRBD1 matches 7 bases. J was trimmed by 3 bases and V by 7 bases; bases with no gene match: 15. The CDR3 consists of 17 residues. Per the germline V gene, CDR1 is MDHEN and CDR2 is SYDVKM. The chain's CDR3 is CASIPSWQGGNNQPQHF. The DNA of the CDR3 is TGTGCCAGCATACCCTCCTGGCAGGGGGGCAACAATCAGCCCCAGCATTTT.

This clone was observed a few times. V gene TRBV5-4 combines with J gene TRBJ1-1, with D possibly TRBD1 on 5 matching bases. V was clipped by 0 bases and J by 3 bases, with 9 bases between them. This CDR3 comprises 14 residues. Germline V lookup: CDR1 SGHNT, CDR2 YYREEE (reference sequence). Written as DNA, the CDR3 is TGTGCCAGCAGCTTGGGCGGGGGGGACACTGAAGCTTTCTTT. Its protein is CASSLGGGDTEAFF.

As concerns this clone: The germline gene is not matched at one end of the junction; a read error may be the cause. Other DNA sequences of this sample code for an identical CDR3. V and J are TRBV29-1 and TRBJ1-1; possible D gene TRBD1, 6 bases. CDR1 is SQVTM and CDR2 is ANQGSEA in the germline V gene. The CDR3 is made up of 15 amino acids. Here the CDR3 DNA reads TGTAGCGTTGAAGAGGGGGGGACAAGGAACACTGAAGCTTTCTTT. Its protein is CSVEEGGTRNTEAFF.

The chain joins TRBV6-5 to TRBJ1-1; the D is unclear. V was shortened by 8 bases and J by 4 bases, with 17 bases between the two germline ends. The CDR3 has 14 residues. Germline V gene sequence: CDR1 MNHEY, CDR2 SVGAGI. This CDR3 reads CASLDPLLGTEAFF. The CDR3 DNA follows: TGTGCCAGCCTAGACCCCCTTCTCGGCACTGAAGCTTTCTTT.

The chain has TRBV7-3 and TRBJ2-2; perhaps TRBD1 as D (5 bases). Germline loops: CDR1 SGHTA, CDR2 FQGTGA. The ends were cut back, 5 bases at V and 9 bases at J, with 16 bases in the middle. The CDR3 sequence is 14 residues long. The CDR3 sequence: CASSPSPGHRELFF. DNA for the CDR3: TGTGCCAGCAGCCCCTCCCCCGGACACAGGGAGCTGTTTTTT.

The chain couples TRBV7-3 to TRBJ2-1, with D perhaps matching TRBD1 (6 bases). This CDR3 has 11 residues. Germline V lookup: CDR1 SGHTA, CDR2 FQGTGA. V lost 5 bases, J lost 11 bases, and 10 bases lay in between. In nucleotides, the CDR3 is TGTGCCAGCAGCAAGGACAGTCAGCAGTTCTTC. Amino acid sequence: CASSKDSQQFF.

The chain is built from TRBV19 and TRBJ1-1; TRBD1 matches 10 bases. Germline assignment: CDR1 LNHDA and CDR2 SQIVND (reference sequence). With V trimmed by 6 bases and J by 5 bases, 3 bases remained unmatched. The CDR3 extends over 13 amino acids. CDR3 DNA: TGTGCCAGTAGAGACAGGGGGCGGACTGAAGCTTTCTTT. Translated: CASRDRGRTEAFF.

CDR3 protein: CASTASGGHGNTIYF. The CDR3 nucleotides read TGTGCCAGCACCGCCTCAGGGGGTCATGGAAACACCATATATTTT. The V and J genes are TRBV6-5 and TRBJ1-3; 7 bases are shared with TRBD1. Germline trimming cut 7 bases from V and 3 bases from J; bases unmatched to any gene: 9. The germline gives CDR1 MNHEY, CDR2 SVGAGI. The CDR3 totals 15 residues.

The chain recombines TRBV7-8 with TRBJ1-5; TRBD1 might be the D (5 bases). The CDR3 is 15 amino acids. Germline V gene sequence: CDR1 SGHVS, CDR2 FQNEAQ. The V gene lost 3 bases and the J gene lost 2 bases, with 11 bases spanning the gap. CDR3 in DNA: TGTGCCAGCAGCTTCGGACCGGGGGGCAATCAGCCCCAGCATTTT. Translating it yields CASSFGPGGNQPQHF.

The chain couples TRBV18 to TRBJ2-3, with D unresolved. Germline V gives CDR1 KGHSH, CDR2 LQKENI. This CDR3 has 16 amino acids. V was shortened by 0 bases and J by 1 base, with 11 bases between the two germline ends. Here the CDR3 reads CASSPPGRGGTDTQYF. The DNA for the CDR3 is TGTGCCAGCTCACCACCCGGCCGAGGAGGCACAGATACGCAGTATTTT.

The genes are TRBV6-6 and TRBJ1-1, with D possibly TRBD1 on 5 matching bases. The CDR3 sequence is 16 residues long. The V gene's germline CDR1 is MNHNY and CDR2 SVGAGI (reference sequence). The V and J ends lost 3 bases and 0 bases respectively, with 14 bases between them. CDR3 coding DNA: TGTGCCAGCAGTTATGATGCAGGGTGGATGAACACTGAAGCTTTCTTT. Translating it yields CASSYDAGWMNTEAFF.

The rearrangement uses TRBV7-9 and TRBJ1-2; D unresolved. This CDR3 has 12 residues. The germline V and J ends were trimmed by 1 base and 4 bases, with 4 bases remaining between them. The germline V gene has CDR1 SEHNR and CDR2 FQNEAQ (reference sequence). This CDR3 is CASSLERYGYTF. The CDR3 region has the DNA TGTGCCAGCAGCTTAGAGCGCTATGGCTACACCTTC.

CDR3 sequence reads: CASSFFFNTEAFF. The CDR3 coding sequence is TGTGCCAGCAGCTTCTTTTTTAACACTGAAGCTTTCTTT. The V gene is TRBV5-4, the J gene TRBJ1-1, with D unresolved. The CDR3 spans 13 residues. The V and J ends lost 2 bases and 2 bases respectively, with 7 bases between them. CDR1 is SGHNT and CDR2 is YYREEE in the germline V gene (reference sequence).

The chain is built from TRBV6-5 and TRBJ1-2; no definite D call. V was cut by 5 bases and J by 3 bases, with 13 bases left in between. CDR3 length: 14 residues. Germline CDR1 is MNHEY and CDR2 is SVGAGI. CDR3: CASSPSGGHYGYTF. The CDR3 DNA is TGTGCCAGCAGTCCGTCGGGAGGTCACTATGGCTACACCTTC.

The CDR3 bases are TGTGCCATCAGTGCCCTAGCGGGGAGCACAGATACGCAGTATTTT. This translates into CAISALAGSTDTQYF. V and J are TRBV10-3 and TRBJ2-3; 9 bases are a match to TRBD2. Germline assignment: CDR1 ENHRY and CDR2 SYGVKD. V shed 4 bases and J 0 bases; nucleotides not matched to a gene: 2. This CDR3 is built from 15 residues.

The rearrangement joins TRBV6-5 to TRBJ2-2; D is possibly TRBD2 (6 bases). From germline, CDR1 is MNHEY and CDR2 SVGAGI. V dropped 8 bases and J dropped 4 bases, with 14 bases sitting between them. This CDR3 contains 14 residues. The CDR3 sequence: CASLSQGGTGELFF. The CDR3 nucleotides are TGTGCCAGCTTGAGCCAGGGAGGCACCGGGGAGCTGTTTTTT.